This TCR beta chain was profiled in a study of T cell responses to AZD1222 COVID-19 vaccine. Findings and caveats of the study: Possibly, clonal diversity was underestimated; donors were largely white British and included more females.

The protocol was immunoSEQ multiplex PCR, while the TCRdb copy is restricted to in-frame clones and leaves out a portion. The sample has 55,000 to 80,000 clones; 84% are singletons. The V and J ends lost 5 bases and 4 bases, in that order; junction bases with no gene match: 7. The CDR3 covers 15 residues. Germline CDR1 reads SNHLY; CDR2 reads FYNNEI. For this clone: Its specificity is not known.

The chain carries TRBV2 and TRBJ2-2, with 7 nucleotides matching TRBD2. Sequencing was performed on peripheral blood, taken on day 0 of AZD1222 vaccination. This TCR was recovered from an adult in good health. The CDR3, as DNA: TGTGCCAGCAGTCGGGACTACACAAGCACCGGGGAGCTGTTTTTT. Translating gives CASSRDYTSTGELFF.